The clone carrying this T cell receptor beta chain was seen many times. This entry belongs to a study of molecular identifiers for immune sequencing clone quantification. The wider study: The replicate experiment used RNA from roughly 18,000 or 92,000 naive CD8 cells. This RNA was split into five aliquots, and four of them were sequenced.

Previously published methods and listed TCR primers were used for the bulk TCR libraries. TCRdb recomputed calls from the PCR reads with MiXCR, one row per CDR3 protein. Seen here are 85,000 to 100,000 distinct CDR3 sequences, roughly 23% observed once, and the top ten hold 1.1%. CDR1 is SEHNR, CDR2 FQNEAQ, per germline (reference sequence). V was pared by 5 bases and J by 6 bases, with 12 bases between. The CDR3 is made up of 13 amino acids. Isolation of naive CD8 T cells was achieved by sorting on a CD8+CD4-CCR7+CD45RA+ phenotype. The chain recombines TRBV7-9 with TRBJ2-3; a possible D gene is TRBD2 (5 bases). The source is a human donor in good health. Some libraries in this study had Jurkat cell RNA spiked in. Specimen: naive CD8+ T cells from blood, with Jurkat cell RNA spiked in. Documented subset: FACS-sorted CD8+CD4-CCR7+CD45RA+ naive T cells. The CDR3 region is CASSPSPGDTQYF. Written as DNA, the CDR3 is TGTGCCAGCAGCCCCAGCCCGGGGGATACGCAGTATTTT.